The table lists the clone carrying this T cell receptor beta chain with a few counts. The data derive from a study of T cell changes during pregnancy in multiple sclerosis. The V gene's germline CDR1 is LNHDA and CDR2 SQIVND (reference sequence). The CDR3 totals 14 residues. J was trimmed by 4 bases and V by 10 bases; bases with no gene match: 6. Sequenced by immunoSEQ multiplex PCR; TCRdb stores in-frame clones only, minus some. The sample contains tens of thousands of clones, about 93% of which appear only once. The rearrangement uses TRBV19 and TRBJ2-1, with 11 bases lining up with TRBD2. Sample: CD8+ T cells from peripheral blood mononuclear cells, taken in the third trimester of pregnancy. This clonotype was sampled from a female donor with multiple sclerosis, enrolled in a pregnancy study. CDR3 in DNA: TGTGCCACTGTGGGACTAGCGGATTACAATGAGCAGTTCTTC. It encodes CATVGLADYNEQFF.